Each of the 21 T cell receptor beta chains below was sequenced from the same sample in a study of Ad26.COV2.S vaccination and SARS-CoV-2 variants. TCRdb's table, derived via immunoSEQ multiplex PCR, lists solely in-frame clones and lacks some. The data contain around 450,000 clones, more than 80% of them singletons. The treatment here: around 19 received Ad26.COV2.S at low or high dose, single or two shots; a few received placebo; per-sample allocation not given. At day 63 after the first vaccine or placebo injection, samples were drawn. The sequenced sample was peripheral blood, obtained in a trial of Ad26.COV2.S vaccine versus placebo. The receptors originated from a person between 18 and 59 years old who received the Ad26.COV2.S COVID-19 vaccine or a placebo.

This sequence joins TRBV18 and TRBJ1-3; D call uncertain. CDR1 and CDR2 from the germline V gene are KGHSH and LQKENI. V dropped 1 base and J dropped 2 bases, with 6 bases sitting between them. The CDR3 runs 14 residues. For the CDR3, the DNA is TGTGCCAGCTCACCACAGGGCCCTGGAAACACCATATATTTT. Protein product: CASSPQGPGNTIYF.

The chain combines TRBV6-2 or TRBV6-3 with TRBJ2-3; unclear D gene. V was pared by 2 bases and J by 0 bases, with 12 bases between. Germline CDR1 MNHEY, CDR2 SVGEGT. The CDR3 extends over 16 amino acids. CDR3 sequence reads: CASSYRQPTSTDTQYF. CDR3 coding DNA: TGTGCCAGCAGTTACCGGCAGCCCACTAGCACAGATACGCAGTATTTT.

This clone was seen just once. The chain combines TRBV27 with TRBJ1-1; tentative D call: TRBD1 (5 bases). CDR1 is MNHEY and CDR2 is SMNVEV in the germline V gene (reference sequence). CDR3 length: 14 amino acids. The V end was cut by 5 bases, the J end by 6 bases, with 16 bases between. The CDR3 region is CASSLLPQGAEAFF. The CDR3 bases are TGTGCCAGCAGTCTTCTCCCCCAGGGTGCTGAAGCTTTCTTT.

The chain employs TRBV9 and TRBJ2-2; TRBD2 matches 11 bases. Germline-derived CDR1 and CDR2 are SGDLS and YYNGEE. CDR3 length equals 17 residues. J gave up 4 bases and V 4 bases, and 9 bases lay outside the gene matches. The CDR3 sequence is CASSFDPGLAVTGELFF. The DNA of the CDR3 is TGTGCCAGCAGCTTCGACCCGGGACTAGCGGTCACCGGGGAGCTGTTTTTT.

Comment on this clone: Other DNA sequences of this sample code for an identical CDR3. The CDR3 sequence: CASSLGTSGQETQYF. The CDR3 nucleotides are TGCGCCAGCAGCTTGGGGACTAGCGGTCAAGAGACCCAGTACTTC. V gene TRBV5-1 combines with J gene TRBJ2-5; TRBD2 matches 10 bases. With 0 bases clipped from V and 2 bases from J, the junction kept 1 base outside the gene matches. Looked up from germline, CDR1 is SGHRS and CDR2 is YFSETQ. This CDR3 has 15 residues.

The chain uses TRBV12-5 and TRBJ2-6; D is ambiguous. Trimming cost V 7 bases and J 0 bases, with 10 bases left between them. This CDR3 comprises 15 residues. Germline-derived CDR1 and CDR2 are LGHNT and FRNRAP. CDR3 sequence reads: CASAGPSSGANVLTF. The CDR3 DNA sequence: TGTGCTAGTGCGGGTCCCAGCTCTGGGGCCAACGTCCTGACTTTC.

This clone has more than one count but fewer than ten. The rearrangement uses TRBV5-4 and TRBJ1-2; possible D gene TRBD1, 6 bases. CDR3 length equals 13 residues. The germline V and J ends were trimmed by 3 bases and 4 bases, with 10 bases remaining between them. Looked up from germline, CDR1 is SGHNT and CDR2 is YYREEE (reference sequence). The CDR3 protein is CASSSPGVYGYTF. CDR3 nucleotides: TGTGCCAGCAGCTCACCAGGGGTCTATGGCTACACCTTC. Full variable domain (remainder filled in from reference TRBV5-4 and TRBJ1-2): ETGVTQSPTHLIKTRGQQVTLRCSSQSGHNTVSWYQQALGQGPQFIFQYYREEENGRGNFPPRFSGLQFPNYSSELNVNALELDDSALYLCASSSPGVYGYTFGSGTRLTVV.

The gene calls are TRBV11-2 and TRBJ2-7, with TRBD2 as a possible D gene (6 bases). CDR3 size: 17 residues. CDR1 and CDR2 from the germline V gene are SGHAT and FQNNGV. Trimming shortened V by 0 bases and J by 10 bases, and 25 bases separated the two germline ends. In DNA form, the CDR3 reads TGTGCCAGCAGCTTAGACCCCTGGGAGCGGGCCTTAGGATCCCAGTACTTC. Translating it yields CASSLDPWERALGSQYF.

In DNA form, the CDR3 reads TGTGCCAGCGCTCACCTCGCTCCGGGACAGGGGGGTGTTCGGGAGACCCAGTACTTC. It is translated as CASAHLAPGQGGVRETQYF. The V call is TRBV5-5, the J call TRBJ2-5, with TRBD1 matching over 11 bases. CDR3 length equals 19 residues. V was pared by 7 bases and J by 5 bases, with 22 bases of the junction left unmatched. The germline gives CDR1 SGHKS, CDR2 YYEKEE (reference sequence).

This rearrangement joins TRBV10-1 to TRBJ2-1, with TRBD1 matching over 7 bases. CDR1 and CDR2 from the germline V gene are WNHNN and SYGVQD (reference sequence). The CDR3 is 15 amino acids. V trimming: 0 bases; J trimming: 4 bases; junction bases outside the gene matches: 3. The CDR3 DNA is TGCGCCAGCAGTGAGTCGAGGGGACAGTACAATGAGCAGTTCTTC. It encodes CASSESRGQYNEQFF.

V is TRBV4-2 and J is TRBJ2-2; D perhaps matches TRBD1 (5 bases). CDR3 length: 16 amino acids. V gave up 0 bases and J gave up 3 bases, with 11 bases separating them. Germline lookup yields CDR1 LGHNA and CDR2 YNFKEQ. CDR3 in DNA: TGTGCCAGCAGCCAAGAACCAGGGCTGTACACCGGGGAGCTGTTTTTT. Translated, it gives CASSQEPGLYTGELFF.

The chain couples TRBV10-3 to TRBJ2-7; D might be TRBD1 (6 bases). The CDR3 length is 14 residues. The germline CDR1 and CDR2 sequences are ENHRY and SYGVKD. The V and J ends lost 5 bases and 5 bases respectively, with 16 bases between them. The CDR3: CAISPKQGYHEQYF. CDR3 in DNA: TGTGCCATCAGTCCAAAACAGGGATACCACGAGCAGTACTTC.

The chain recombines TRBV7-9 with TRBJ1-2; TRBD1 might be the D (5 bases). The CDR3 runs to 16 residues. Germline CDR1 and CDR2: SEHNR and FQNEAQ (reference sequence). V dropped 2 bases and J dropped 4 bases, with 17 bases sitting between them. CDR3 coding DNA: TGTGCCAGCAGCTTACCAGGGTCCGGCGGGGTCTATGGCTACACCTTC. Protein sequence: CASSLPGSGGVYGYTF.

The chain joins TRBV30 to TRBJ2-7; 12 nucleotides match TRBD2. The CDR3 is 16 amino acids. Per germline, CDR1 GTSNPN and CDR2 SVGIG (reference sequence). After removal of 3 bases from V and 2 bases from J, the junction contained 8 bases not matched to a gene. In DNA form, the CDR3 reads TGTGCCTGGAGCAAGGGGCTAGCGGGAGGGCCCTACGAGCAGTACTTC. It encodes CAWSKGLAGGPYEQYF.

This clone was seen a single time. CDR3 protein: CASSQDVFARGGNTIYF. Here the CDR3 DNA reads TGTGCCAGCAGCCAAGATGTTTTCGCTCGGGGAGGAAACACCATATATTTT. This rearrangement joins TRBV14 to TRBJ1-3; D uncertain. The CDR3 has 17 residues. V was cut by 0 bases and J by 4 bases, with 16 bases left in between. CDR1 is SGHDN, CDR2 FVKESK, per germline.

The chain carries TRBV7-9 and TRBJ1-6; TRBD1 matches 7 bases. CDR1 is SEHNR and CDR2 is FQNEAQ in the germline V gene (reference sequence). This CDR3 has 15 amino acids. V lost 4 bases to trimming and J lost 5 bases; unmatched junction nucleotides: 5. The DNA for the CDR3 is TGTGCCAGCAGCTATACAGGGGACAATAATTCACCCCTCCACTTT. Protein product: CASSYTGDNNSPLHF.

This clone was observed once. The chain links TRBV6-5 to TRBJ1-2; D is unresolved. The germline CDR1 and CDR2 sequences are MNHEY and SVGAGI. The V end lost 0 bases, the J end lost 3 bases, and 5 bases lay between the germline ends. This CDR3 region has 13 residues. This CDR3 is CASSYSSDYGYTF. CDR3 DNA sequence: TGTGCCAGCAGTTACTCGAGTGACTATGGCTACACCTTC.

The rearrangement uses TRBV7-2 and TRBJ2-1; 15 bases are a match to TRBD2. CDR1 is SGHTA and CDR2 is FQGNSA in the germline V gene. V lost 4 bases, J lost 5 bases, and 6 bases stayed unmatched. The CDR3 is 17 residues long. This chain's CDR3 is CASSSGLAGGYDNEQFF. In DNA form, the CDR3 reads TGTGCCAGCAGCTCAGGACTAGCGGGAGGGTATGACAATGAGCAGTTCTTC.

The chain links TRBV6-6 to TRBJ2-3; D is ambiguous. The CDR3 has 15 residues. Per germline, CDR1 MNHNY and CDR2 SVGAGI (reference sequence). V was clipped by 2 bases and J by 0 bases, with 9 bases between them. Here the CDR3 DNA reads TGTGCCAGCAGTTACACAGACCCTAGCACAGATACGCAGTATTTT. It yields the protein CASSYTDPSTDTQYF.

V usage is TRBV30 and J usage is TRBJ2-6, with a possible D match to TRBD1 (6 bases). V lost 7 bases and J lost 1, with 11 bases in between. The CDR3 extends over 14 amino acids. Germline CDR1 and CDR2: GTSNPN and SVGIG (reference sequence). In DNA form, the CDR3 reads TGTGCCTACCAACAGGGTTCTGGGGCCAACGTCCTGACTTTC. It specifies CAYQQGSGANVLTF.

The chain employs TRBV9 and TRBJ2-5, with 9 positions matching TRBD1. V was pared by 2 bases and J by 5 bases, with 7 bases of the junction left unmatched. There are 15 residues in the CDR3. Germline-derived CDR1 and CDR2 are SGDLS and YYNGEE. The CDR3 spells CASSVTGGGWETQYF. As DNA, the CDR3 is TGTGCCAGCAGCGTGACAGGGGGGGGCTGGGAGACCCAGTACTTC.